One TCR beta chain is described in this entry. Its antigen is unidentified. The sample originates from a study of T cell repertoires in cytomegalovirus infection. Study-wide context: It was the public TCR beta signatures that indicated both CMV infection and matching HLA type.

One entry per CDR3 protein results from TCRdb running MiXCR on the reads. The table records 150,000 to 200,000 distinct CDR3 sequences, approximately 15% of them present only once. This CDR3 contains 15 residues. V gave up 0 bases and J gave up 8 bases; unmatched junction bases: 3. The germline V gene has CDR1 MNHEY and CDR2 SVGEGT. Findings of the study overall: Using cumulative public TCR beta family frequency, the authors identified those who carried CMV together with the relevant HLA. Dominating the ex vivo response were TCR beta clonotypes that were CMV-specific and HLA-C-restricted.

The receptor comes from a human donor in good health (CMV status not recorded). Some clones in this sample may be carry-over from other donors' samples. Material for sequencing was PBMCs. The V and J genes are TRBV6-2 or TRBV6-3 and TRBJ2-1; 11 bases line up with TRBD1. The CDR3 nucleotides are TGTGCCAGCAGTTACTCGGACAGGGGGCCCTATGAGCAGTTCTTC. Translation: CASSYSDRGPYEQFF.